This T cell receptor (beta chain) was sequenced for a study of tumor-infiltrating lymphocytes in glioblastoma multiforme. This CDR3 is built from 16 residues. The germline gives CDR1 PRHDT, CDR2 FYEKMQ (reference sequence). About this clonotype: What it binds is unknown. The junction departs from the called germline gene at one end, perhaps through a read error.

Three nested ARM-PCR rounds with V-beta and C-beta primers built TCRB libraries. No unique molecular identifiers were described for these TCRB libraries. TCRdb redid the calling of the multiplex PCR reads with MiXCR, one entry per CDR3 protein. Of about 32,000 distinct CDR3 sequences in the sample, approximately 66% were seen once. Study conclusions and caveats: Detected clone frequencies may not reflect cell counts, being RNA-based. The TCR and somatic mutation analysis included just one glioblastoma patient.

This chain uses TRBV13 with TRBJ1-2, with 9 bases identical to TRBD1. Sequenced material: brain tumor tissue. This clonotype was sampled from a male donor with glioblastoma. CDR3 nucleotides: TGTGCCGGCAGCTTATTTTCGACAGGGGGTACCCATGGCTACACCTTC. This translates into CAGSLFSTGGTHGYTF. Full variable domain (missing parts from reference TRBV13 and TRBJ1-2): AAGVIQSPRHLIKEKRETATLKCYPIPRHDTVYWYQQGPGQDPQFLISFYEKMQSDKGSIPDRFSAQQFSDYHSELNMSSLELGDSALYFCAGSLFSTGGTHGYTFGSGTRLTVV.